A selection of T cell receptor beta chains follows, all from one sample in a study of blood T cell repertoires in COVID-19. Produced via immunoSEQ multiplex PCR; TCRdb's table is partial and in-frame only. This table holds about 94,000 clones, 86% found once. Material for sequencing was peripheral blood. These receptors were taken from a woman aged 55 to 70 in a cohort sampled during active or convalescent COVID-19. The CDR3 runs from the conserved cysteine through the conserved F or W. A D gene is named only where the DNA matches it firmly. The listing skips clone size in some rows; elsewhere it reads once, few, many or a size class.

CASSPLPTNEKLFF TGCGCCAGCAGCCCACTCCCAACTAATGAAAAACTGTTTTTT . TRBJ1-4 . TRBV4-1
CASSRTGGREQYF TGTGCCAGCAGCCGGACAGGGGGGCGCGAGCAGTACTTC TRBD1 TRBJ2-7 . TRBV7-3
CASSPGLVAQFF TGTGCCAGCAGCCCTGGACTAGTCGCGCAGTTCTTC TRBD2 TRBJ2-1 few TRBV7-8
CASSSPYGGDYEQYF TGTGCCAGCAGTTCCCCTTACGGGGGGGACTACGAGCAGTACTTC TRBD2 TRBJ2-7 . TRBV28
CASSEAGDRSHQPQHF TGTGCCAGCAGTGAAGCGGGAGACAGGTCCCATCAGCCCCAGCATTTT . TRBJ1-5 . TRBV2
CASSWGEAYNEQFF TGTGCCAGCAGCTGGGGGGAGGCCTACAATGAGCAGTTCTTC . TRBJ2-1 . TRBV7-9
CAIRTASSYEQYF TGTGCCATCAGGACAGCCAGCTCCTACGAGCAGTACTTC . TRBJ2-7 . TRBV10-3
CASAVGSLIYNEQFF TGTGCCAGCGCGGTAGGTAGCTTGATCTACAATGAGCAGTTCTTC . TRBJ2-1 few TRBV3-1/TRBV3-2
CASSLPRVPEEKLFF TGTGCCAGCAGTTTACCCCGGGTCCCGGAGGAAAAACTGTTTTTT . TRBJ1-4 . TRBV28
CASSQGRGLPLSDTQYF TGCGCCAGCAGCCAGGGACGGGGACTACCACTTTCGGATACGCAGTATTTT TRBD2 TRBJ2-3 few TRBV5-1
CASSPTTVNTGELFF TGTGCCAGCAGCCCGACGACTGTGAACACCGGGGAGCTGTTTTTT . TRBJ2-2 . TRBV11-1
CASSFLRGGYGYTF TGTGCCAGCAGCTTTCTCAGGGGCGGCTATGGCTACACCTTC . TRBJ1-2 . TRBV28
CASSPHPRSSYEQYF TGTGCCAGCAGCCCCCATCCACGGAGCTCCTACGAGCAGTACTTC . TRBJ2-7 . TRBV3-1/TRBV3-2
CASSGQGKKETEAFF TGCGCCAGCAGCGGACAGGGTAAGAAAGAGACTGAAGCTTTCTTT TRBD1 TRBJ1-1 . TRBV5-1
CASSSSGRETQYF TGTGCCAGCAGTTCGAGCGGCCGGGAGACCCAGTACTTC . TRBJ2-5 once TRBV6-2/TRBV6-3
CASSSLGGLAGGLPSYEQYF TGTGCCAGCAGCTCGCTAGGTGGACTAGCGGGGGGGCTACCCTCCTACGAGCAGTACTTC TRBD2 TRBJ2-7 . TRBV13
CACSRGNQPQHF TGTGCCTGTTCTCGGGGGAATCAGCCCCAGCATTTT . TRBJ1-5 . TRBV2
CASSRTSGRPADTQYF TGTGCCAGTAGTAGGACTAGCGGGAGGCCGGCAGATACGCAGTATTTT TRBD2 TRBJ2-3 . TRBV19
CASSRDRGGPQHF TGTGCCAGCAGCCGGGACAGGGGGGGGCCCCAGCATTTT TRBD1 TRBJ1-5 . TRBV14
CSASVGDKYSPLHF TGCAGTGCTAGTGTAGGGGACAAATACTCACCCCTCCACTTT . TRBJ1-6 . TRBV20-1
CASSTAGVYGYTF TGTGCCAGCAGCACCGCAGGGGTCTATGGCTACACCTTC . TRBJ1-2 . TRBV5-6
CASSLAGETYNEQFF TGCGCCAGCAGCTTAGCGGGAGAGACCTACAATGAGCAGTTCTTC TRBD2 TRBJ2-1 few TRBV5-1
CASSWNRGRIGELFF TGTGCCAGCAGTTGGAACAGGGGTAGAATCGGGGAGCTGTTTTTT TRBD1 TRBJ2-2 . TRBV6-2/TRBV6-3
CASKKRNEKLFF TGTGCCAGCAAAAAGCGTAATGAAAAACTGTTTTTT . TRBJ1-4 . TRBV6-5
CASSASGVAWTEAFF TGTGCCAGCAGCGCCTCAGGGGTCGCGTGGACTGAAGCTTTCTTT . TRBJ1-1 . TRBV2
CASSPQGSYGYTF TGTGCCAGCAGCCCGCAGGGGTCCTATGGCTACACCTTC . TRBJ1-2 . TRBV27
CASSSRDYSYEQYF TGTGCCAGCAGCTCCCGGGACTACTCCTACGAGCAGTACTTC TRBD2 TRBJ2-7 . TRBV5-4
CASRGLTANEKLFF TGTGCCAGCAGGGGGCTTACGGCTAATGAAAAACTGTTTTTT . TRBJ1-4 . TRBV6-5
CASSWGSSYEQYF TGTGCCAGCAGTTGGGGCTCATCCTACGAGCAGTACTTC . TRBJ2-7 . TRBV28
CASSYRGSGGTDTQYF TGTGCCAGCAGTTACCGGGGGAGCGGGGGCACAGATACGCAGTATTTT TRBD2 TRBJ2-3 . TRBV6-5
CASSVADGRATSTDTQYF TGTGCCAGCAGCGTAGCTGACGGGAGGGCCACGAGCACAGATACGCAGTATTTT TRBD2 TRBJ2-3 . TRBV9
CASSYDPGSTEAFF TGTGCCAGCAGTTACGATCCGGGAAGCACTGAAGCTTTCTTT . TRBJ1-1 few TRBV6-6
CASSFLAVSYNEQFF TGTGCCAGCAGCTTCCTAGCGGTCTCCTACAATGAGCAGTTCTTC TRBD2 TRBJ2-1 . TRBV11-2
CASNLGEGAFRYTF TGTGCCAGTAACCTAGGTGAGGGTGCCTTTCGCTACACCTTC . TRBJ1-2 . TRBV19
CASSEGPEAPQHF TGCGCCAGCAGTGAAGGCCCCGAGGCGCCCCAGCATTTT . TRBJ1-5 . TRBV10-1
CASRYLAGGETQYF TGTGCCAGCAGATACCTAGCGGGGGGAGAGACCCAGTACTTC TRBD2 TRBJ2-5 . TRBV5-8
CSASKRGFYNEQFF TGCAGTGCTAGTAAAAGAGGCTTCTACAATGAGCAGTTCTTC . TRBJ2-1 . TRBV20-1
CASSSGGDRGYEQYF TGTGCCAGCAGTTCCGGGGGGGACAGGGGCTACGAGCAGTACTTC TRBD1 TRBJ2-7 . TRBV28
CASSFQSGVRNQPQHF TGTGCCAGCAGTTTTCAATCCGGGGTCAGGAATCAGCCCCAGCATTTT . TRBJ1-5 once TRBV28
CASSLRGGANVLTF TGTGCCAGCAGTTTACGGGGTGGGGCCAACGTCCTGACTTTC . TRBJ2-6 . TRBV27
CASSLGPDRGYGYTF TGTGCCAGCAGCTTAGGCCCTGACAGGGGCTATGGCTACACCTTC TRBD1 TRBJ1-2 . TRBV7-3
CPGQLLNTGELFF TGTCCGGGACAGCTTCTCAACACCGGGGAGCTGTTTTTT TRBD1 TRBJ2-2 once TRBV10-3
CASSPTEF TGTGCCAGCAGTCCGACTGAGTTC . TRBJ2-7 . TRBV6-4
CASSSKAGTGVQENEKLFF TGTGCCAGCAGCTCTAAAGCCGGGACAGGGGTGCAGGAGAATGAAAAACTGTTTTTT TRBD1 TRBJ1-4 . TRBV7-9
CASNAGGQAGTGELFF TGTGCCAGTAACGCCGGGGGGCAGGCCGGCACCGGGGAGCTGTTTTTT . TRBJ2-2 . TRBV19
CASSYRDLAGGYTF TGTGCCAGCAGCTACCGGGACCTAGCGGGTGGCTACACCTTC . TRBJ1-2 . TRBV3-1/TRBV3-2
CASAPPEEQFF TGTGCCAGCGCCCCCCCGGAGGAGCAGTTCTTC . TRBJ2-1 . TRBV27
CASSPGRGGYGYTF TGTGCCAGCTCACCCGGGCGGGGAGGCTATGGCTACACCTTC . TRBJ1-2 . TRBV18
CASSPSVHRGVNTEAFF TGTGCCAGCTCACCATCCGTCCACAGGGGGGTGAACACTGAAGCTTTCTTT TRBD1 TRBJ1-1 once TRBV18
CASSALYEQYF TGTGCCAGCAGTGCCCTTTACGAGCAGTACTTC . TRBJ2-7 . TRBV2
CASRGGGGRQPQHF TGTGCCAGCAGGGGAGGGGGGGGACGGCAGCCCCAGCATTTT . TRBJ1-5 . TRBV27
CASSLKSRVHEQYF TGTGCCAGCAGCTTAAAGTCTCGGGTCCACGAGCAGTACTTC . TRBJ2-7 . TRBV7-9
CASGDRGNTGELFF TGCGCCAGCGGGGACAGGGGGAACACCGGGGAGCTGTTTTTT TRBD1 TRBJ2-2 . TRBV10-1
CASTGGVSTDTQYF TGTGCCAGCACTGGGGGGGTTAGCACAGATACGCAGTATTTT TRBD2 TRBJ2-3 . TRBV9
CASSYDRDQPQHF TGCGCCAGCAGCTACGACCGGGATCAGCCCCAGCATTTT . TRBJ1-5 . TRBV5-1
CASSVGRQTPGGNTEAFF TGTGCCAGCAGCGTAGGCCGACAGACCCCCGGTGGGAACACTGAAGCTTTCTTT . TRBJ1-1 . TRBV9
CASSLGQGTFTDTQYF TGCGCCAGCAGCTTGGGACAGGGGACATTCACAGATACGCAGTATTTT TRBD1 TRBJ2-3 . TRBV5-1
CASSHRGDRNQPQHF TGTGCCAGCAGCCACCGAGGGGACAGAAATCAGCCCCAGCATTTT TRBD1 TRBJ1-5 . TRBV27
CSVASGSETQYF TGCAGCGTCGCGAGCGGGAGTGAGACCCAGTACTTC TRBD2 TRBJ2-5 many TRBV29-1